The entry below describes one TCR beta chain. Its target is not known. Profiled with immunoSEQ multiplex PCR; TCRdb holds only in-frame clones, not every one. This repertoire shows more than 11,000 clones, 75% to 90% found once; its top ten account for around 0.8%. Per germline, CDR1 MNHNS and CDR2 SASEGT. V lost 6 bases, J lost 5 bases, and 7 bases stayed unmatched. The CDR3 runs 15 residues. The sample belongs to a study of monozygotic twins with cystic fibrosis. Study results and caveats: Monozygotic CF twin pairs shared significantly more nucleotide-identical clonotypes than unrelated CF individuals did. In this small cohort, shared CDR3 numbers showed no association with age, concordance or disease severity.

The chain uses TRBV6-1 and TRBJ2-3; TRBD2 matches at 11 bases. This receptor was identified in a boy aged 5-17 years with cystic fibrosis. Material: blood. The CDR3 DNA is TGTGCCAGCAGGGCCCTGGGGACTAGCGGAGATACGCAGTATTTT. Protein product: CASRALGTSGDTQYF.